This T cell receptor (beta chain) was recovered during a study of cytomegalovirus exposure and HLA in healthy donors. Whole-study context: Out of about 180 million T cells, an earlier analysis found around 120 million unique TCR beta sequences in total. The early release's HLA-typed donors yielded tens of millions of unique TCRs. Overall study results and limits: Some segments of the V type, notably TRBV6-2 and TRBV6-3, were excluded as indistinguishable. An observed cluster of highly shared sequence variants was recorded as a likely sequencing artifact.

The germline V gene has CDR1 SEHNR and CDR2 FQNEAQ (reference sequence). Trimming stripped 5 bases from V and 6 bases from J, with 20 bases between. The CDR3 totals 15 residues. Details on this clone: As yet, its antigen is unknown.

Vbeta (60) and Jbeta (13) primers were used in the PCR. Sequenced by immunoSEQ multiplex PCR; TCRdb stores in-frame clones only, minus some. Recorded for this sample: 90,000 to 130,000 clones. Material for sequencing was PBMCs. The rearrangement joins TRBV7-9 to TRBJ2-7, with D perhaps matching TRBD1 (6 bases). The TCR originated in a man in his forties in good health and CMV-seropositive. The CDR3 loop reads CASSPPSYTGFEQYF. CDR3 DNA: TGTGCCAGCAGCCCACCCTCTTATACAGGGTTCGAGCAGTACTTC.